These 7 T cell receptor beta chains share one sample of origin, sequenced in a study of identical twins. One entry per CDR3 protein results from TCRdb running MiXCR on the 5' RACE reads. The repertoire holds around 250,000 distinct CDR3 sequences, with approximately 11% as singletons. This sample also belongs to another study, concerning yellow fever vaccine responses in identical twins.

The source material was memory (CD45RO+) T cells sorted from blood. Every receptor here comes from a woman between 18 and 30 years old in good health.

This clonotype was counted a few times. The chain employs TRBV12-3 or TRBV12-4 and TRBJ1-3, with D tentatively TRBD1 (5 bases). The CDR3 sequence is 15 residues long. V lost 8 bases to trimming and J lost 0 bases, with 14 bases between them. The CDR3: CASSSGTTSGNTIYF. Written as DNA, the CDR3 is TGTGCCAGCTCTTCCGGGACGACCTCTGGAAACACCATATATTTT.

The table lists this clonotype with many counts. The J gene is TRBJ1-1, the V gene TRBV6-5; D possibly corresponds to TRBD1 (5 bases). This CDR3 region has 15 residues. The germline V gene encodes CDR1 MNHEY and CDR2 SVGAGI. The V end was cut by 4 bases, the J end by 3 bases, with 15 bases between. CDR3 DNA: TGTGCCAGCAGTTTCGTTGGGGCGGAGCACACTGAAGCTTTCTTT. It is translated as CASSFVGAEHTEAFF.

The rearrangement joins TRBV7-3 to TRBJ2-4; a weak D match, TRBD2 (5 bases). Germline CDR1 reads SGHTA; CDR2 reads FQGTGA. V was cut by 5 bases and J by 6 bases, with 11 bases left in between. The CDR3 consists of 13 residues. The CDR3 bases are TGTGCCAGCAGCCTATTCGCGGGAAACATTCAGTACTTC. Translation gives CASSLFAGNIQYF.

This chain uses TRBV6-5 with TRBJ2-3, with a possible D match to TRBD1 (7 bases). The V gene's germline CDR1 is MNHEY and CDR2 SVGAGI. The V end was cut by 3 bases, the J end by 8 bases, with 9 bases between. The CDR3 spans 12 residues. In nucleotides, the CDR3 is TGTGCCAGCAGTTATCAGGGGGGTACGCAGTATTTT. Its protein product is CASSYQGGTQYF.

The CDR3 DNA reads TGTGCCAGCAGCTCCAGGGTGGAGACCCAGTACTTC. Translated, it gives CASSSRVETQYF. The V gene is TRBV7-2, the J gene TRBJ2-5; maybe TRBD1 (5 bases). This CDR3 is 12 amino acids long. Trimming shortened V by 4 bases and J by 5 bases, and 8 bases separated the two germline ends. Germline V CDR1 and CDR2: SGHTA, FQGNSA.

This clonotype was recorded once. The rearrangement links TRBV5-6 to TRBJ2-5, with D perhaps matching TRBD1 or TRBD2 (6 bases each). The CDR3 is made up of 18 amino acids. CDR1 and CDR2 (germline): SGHDT, YYEEEE. V was cut by 3 bases and J by 3 bases, with 24 bases left in between. The DNA of the CDR3 is TGTGCCAGCAGCTGGGGGACACCTGGGTACGGCGGGAAAGAGACCCAGTACTTC. It encodes CASSWGTPGYGGKETQYF.

The rearrangement uses TRBV23-1 and TRBJ2-3; 11 bases map to TRBD2. TRBV23-1 is classed as an ORF, of uncertain function. The CDR3 runs to 15 residues. V was clipped by 6 bases and J by 3 bases; unmatched bases: 5. This CDR3 is CASRRTSGRTDTQYF. CDR3 coding DNA: TGCGCCAGCAGACGAACTAGCGGGAGAACAGATACGCAGTATTTT.